This T cell receptor (beta chain) was recovered during a study of cytomegalovirus exposure and HLA in healthy donors. Study-wide results and caveats: Several V segments, TRBV6-2 and TRBV6-3 among them, could not be told apart and were dropped.

PCR primers comprised 60 Vbeta and 13 Jbeta primers. Measured with immunoSEQ multiplex PCR; TCRdb has only the in-frame clones, and not every one. This sample carries about 160,000 clones, about 65% of them seen once, and the ten largest clones take approximately 2.8%. Germline assignment: CDR1 SGHTA and CDR2 FQGTGA. Deletions cut 5 bases from V and 7 bases from J, with 21 bases between. The CDR3 is 15 amino acids. Comment on this clone: Its antigen is not identified.

Specimen: PBMCs. The source of this sequence is a woman under 40 in good health and CMV-seronegative. The chain employs TRBV7-3 and TRBJ2-7; TRBD1 might be the D (6 bases). DNA of the CDR3: TGTGCCAGCAGCCTATCGACAGGTTCCCAGGGGGAGCAGTACTTC. Translating it yields CASSLSTGSQGEQYF. Variable domain in full (rest from reference TRBV7-3 and TRBJ2-7): GAGVSQTPSNKVTEKGKYVELRCDPISGHTALYWYRQSLGQGPEFLIYFQGTGAADDSGLPNDRFFAVRPEGSVSTLKIQRTERGDSAVYLCASSLSTGSQGEQYFGPGTRLTVT.